The T cell receptor (beta chain) described here comes from a study of T cell responses to AZD1222 COVID-19 vaccine (dated by TCRdb to the early 2020s). Concerning the study at large: TCR sequencing covered some 240 trial participants: 207 given two doses of AZD1222 and approximately 25 given two doses of MenACWY control vaccine. Enrollment into the trials was organized by age into subgroups of 18-55, 56-69 and 70-plus years, and those subgroups contained approximately 150, 30 and 60 TCR-sequenced participants, respectively. General findings and caveats noted by the study authors: Most participants were white British and females outnumbered males, and the authors suggested that clonal diversity may have been underestimated. Reportedly, almost half of the unique spike-specific TCRs recognized epitopes lying outside the regions that are mutated in the B.1.351 and B.1.1.7 variants. Only a handful of AZD1222 recipients were SARS-CoV-2 seropositive at baseline, limiting conclusions about previously exposed vaccinees. Because no day 14 peak-response samples were available, the repertoires could be characterized only after the peak T cell response. CD4 TCRs associated with the vaccine covered the entire spike protein, and the dominant responses were in regions 160-218 and 743-854. Spike-specific TCR breadth and depth rose significantly after two AZD1222 doses compared with day 0 and with MenACWY recipients. In the small 56-69-year group, the increase in depth fell short of significance, most likely because of low power.

As for this clone: This receptor's antigen is unknown. No much larger clonotype is one base removed from it; base qualities were not supplied.

The time point label corresponds to: about 28 days (+/-7) after the second vaccine dose. Because spike-specific TCR depth and breadth did not differ between the two schedules, AZD1222 recipients who got a second dose at roughly 4 weeks were pooled with those who got a second dose at roughly 12 weeks. Vaccinee samples were obtained from the UK trials COV001 and COV002, which included a single-blind randomized controlled phase 2/3 trial of AZD1222 (ChAdOx1 nCoV-19) in healthy adults. For TCRbeta chain sequencing, PBMC samples from trial participants were taken at day 0 and at day 28 after the second dose. The CDR3 regions of human TCRbeta chains were analyzed by immunosequencing. Concerning the study's data processing: Repertoire TCRs were checked for matches against a reference library of SARS-CoV-2-specific TCRs that had been generated using the MIRA antigen-specificity platform. Breadth was defined as the fraction of unique TCRs that were SARS-CoV-2-associated, and depth was defined as the fraction of total T cells that were SARS-CoV-2-associated. Each spike-specific TCR was assigned to its reactive spike region and to a CD4 or CD8 class using the MIRA data. Log10-transformed breadth and depth values were compared by one-way ANOVA with Sidak's multiple comparisons tests. TCRdb stores this immuneACCESS table with in-frame sequences only. Part of the clones is absent; in the studies checked, under half of the shortfall reflects unresolved V genes, and no reason is known for the rest. V and J calls and clone size are as listed in that table; D and trimming were resolved from the DNA. The sample data list over 130,000 clones, and over 75% of these were observed just once. The biggest ten clones account for roughly 3.1% of the sample.

The sequence was obtained from an adult who received the AZD1222 COVID-19 vaccine. Sequences were derived from peripheral blood, sampled 28 days after the second AZD1222 dose.

The CDR3 region reads CAWTLRGFNYGYTF. The DNA is TGTGCCTGGACCCTCCGGGGATTCAACTATGGCTACACCTTC. Rearrangement joined TRBV30 to TRBJ1-2, with the D gene not clear enough to name. Looking up the germline V gene (reference sequence) yields CDR1 GTSNPN and CDR2 SVGIG. V is shortened by 4 bases, J by 2 bases, and the region joining them spans 14 bases. The CDR3 starts with the cysteine, ends with the phenylalanine, and has 14 residues. Only the CDR3 DNA is retained, 42 bases long and in frame from the first base.